These T cell receptor beta chains were read from a single sample in a study of blood T cell repertoires in COVID-19. Profiled with immunoSEQ multiplex PCR; TCRdb holds only in-frame clones, not every one. This sample has about 130,000 clones, with approximately 84% found just once. Sequenced material: peripheral blood. These TCRs come from a woman older than 75 with acute or convalescent COVID-19. The CDR3 runs from the conserved cysteine through the conserved F or W. The D gene is left open where the match is weak. The size field is filled for only some rows; it gives once, few, many or a size class.

CASSPGQNTDTQYF | TGCGCCAGCAGCCCGGGACAAAACACAGATACGCAGTATTTT | once | NA | TRBJ2-3 | TRBV5-1
CASSPRQGSYEQYF | TGTGCCAGCAGCCCCCGACAGGGCTCGTACGAGCAGTACTTC | once | TRBD1 | TRBJ2-7 | TRBV13
CASSPRRTGSGNTIYF | TGTGCCAGCAGCCCTCGAAGAACTGGCTCTGGAAACACCATATATTTT | NA | NA | TRBJ1-3 | TRBV13
CASSLGAGNTEAFF | TGTGCCAGCAGCTTGGGGGCGGGGAACACTGAAGCTTTCTTT | NA | NA | TRBJ1-1 | TRBV5-8
CASSWNGEETQYF | TGCGCCAGCAGCTGGAACGGGGAGGAGACCCAGTACTTC | NA | NA | TRBJ2-5 | TRBV5-1
CAWSYTTGQPQHF | TGTGCCTGGAGCTATACCACCGGTCAGCCCCAGCATTTT | NA | NA | TRBJ1-5 | TRBV30
CASSRAATAEAFF | TGTGCCAGCAGCCGGGCCGCGACCGCTGAAGCTTTCTTT | NA | NA | TRBJ1-1 | TRBV3-1/TRBV3-2
CASSLNGGVRETQYF | TGTGCCAGCAGCTTAAATGGGGGCGTGCGTGAGACCCAGTACTTC | few | NA | TRBJ2-5 | TRBV7-2
CASSLGLGDEQYF | TGTGCCAGCAGCTTGGGACTCGGGGACGAGCAGTACTTC | few | NA | TRBJ2-7 | TRBV7-8
CSVEGSPEAFF | TGCAGCGTTGAAGGGAGCCCTGAAGCTTTCTTT | NA | NA | TRBJ1-1 | TRBV29-1
CASKLAGGLSYEQYF | TGTGCCAGCAAGTTAGCGGGAGGCCTCTCCTACGAGCAGTACTTC | NA | TRBD2 | TRBJ2-7 | TRBV6-5
CASSSDRGAETQYF | TGTGCCAGCAGCTCGGACAGGGGGGCAGAGACCCAGTACTTC | NA | TRBD1 | TRBJ2-5 | TRBV7-2
CASSYGQIPNYGYTF | TGTGCCAGCAGTTACGGGCAGATTCCTAACTATGGCTACACCTTC | NA | NA | TRBJ1-2 | TRBV6-2/TRBV6-3
CASSQVGQGGVFF | TGTGCCAGCAGCCAAGTAGGACAGGGGGGTGTGTTCTTT | NA | TRBD1 | TRBJ1-1 | TRBV3-1/TRBV3-2